This TCR beta chain was profiled in a study of regulatory T cells in long-lasting Graves disease. Investigators prepared the TCR beta libraries by applying iRepertoire HTBI primers and Arm-PCR of CDR3 regions. TCRdb reprocessed the multiplex PCR reads via MiXCR and lists one record per CDR3 protein. The sample has 300,000 to 400,000 distinct CDR3 sequences; over 15% are singletons. Time point in this sample: newly diagnosed GD, antithyroid drugs for less than 3 months. TCR sequences were obtained from RNA taken from PBMCs. The same sample was also studied in work on T cells in Graves' hyperthyroidism and ophthalmopathy. From that report: Blood shared most expanded thyroid clonotypes above 0.001. Model predictions of ophthalmopathy came a median around 6.5 months before onset.

Material: peripheral blood mononuclear cells (PBMCs), obtained at new diagnosis, from a patient treated with antithyroid drugs. The source is a man in his forties with Graves disease.

The CDR3 bases are TGTGCCAGCAGTGGGGACAGGGGAGTTGGAAACACCATATATTTT. Its protein is CASSGDRGVGNTIYF. The J gene is TRBJ1-3, the V gene TRBV9, with 10 nucleotides matching TRBD1. The CDR3 has 15 amino acids. Per the germline V gene, CDR1 is SGDLS and CDR2 is YYNGEE. J was trimmed by 3 bases and V by 5 bases; bases with no gene match: 5.